A single sample gave rise to the 10 T cell receptor beta chains below, sequenced in a study of tumor-infiltrating lymphocytes in primary liver carcinoma. TCR beta cDNA came from about 450 ng total RNA, primed with a constant-region primer. Amplification in three nested multiplex PCR rounds with slightly modified ARM-PCR gave rise to TCR beta libraries. The study ran its first two PCR rounds for around 10 cycles each, using TRBV1-TRBV30 forward primers and a C-beta reverse primer. TCRdb re-called the multiplex PCR reads with MiXCR, one entry per CDR3 protein. Among some 180,000 distinct CDR3 sequences listed, approximately 86% were seen once. Scientists recovered RNA and DNA together from roughly 20-30 mg of unsorted bulk tissue. The sample consisted of tumor tissue from primary liver carcinoma. These receptors came from a man aged 35 to 55 with primary liver carcinoma and hepatitis B virus infection.

This clonotype was detected ten times or more. The CDR3 DNA sequence: TGTGCCACCAGTGACCCCTCGACGGGAGTATTGTACAATGAGCAGTTCTTC. This sequence encodes CATSDPSTGVLYNEQFF. V gene TRBV24-1 combines with J gene TRBJ2-1, with a tentative D call TRBD2 (6 bases). Looked up from germline, CDR1 is KGHDR and CDR2 is SFDVKD. This CDR3 comprises 17 residues. Trimming took 4 bases from V and 4 from J, leaving 19 bases between them.

This clonotype was picked up one time. At one of its ends the junction is not consistent with the germline gene, which may arise from a read error. The chain links TRBV7-9 to TRBJ2-7; D unresolved. The CDR3 extends over 12 amino acids. Germline lookup yields CDR1 SEHNR and CDR2 FQNEAQ (reference sequence). The CDR3 is CASSLPDKEQYF. CDR3 nucleotides: TGTGCCAGTAGCTTGCCCGATAAGGAGCAGTACTTC.

This clonotype was seen many times. The V call is TRBV7-9, the J call TRBJ2-3; 8 nucleotides line up with TRBD1. J lost 2 bases, V lost 6 bases, and 7 bases had no gene match. Germline V gene lookup returns CDR1 SEHNR and CDR2 FQNEAQ (reference sequence). This CDR3 is built from 15 residues. CDR3 nucleotide sequence: TGTGCCAGCAGTAGGAGGGGACAGGACACAGATACGCAGTATTTT. The encoded protein is CASSRRGQDTDTQYF. The whole variable domain, remainder taken from reference TRBV7-9 and TRBJ2-3, is DTGVSQNPRHKITKRGQNVTFRCDPISEHNRLYWYRQTLGQGPEFLTYFQNEAQLEKSRLLSDRFSAERPKGSFSTLEIQRTEQGDSAMYLCASSRRGQDTDTQYFGPGTRLTVL.

This clonotype occurred a few times. The J gene is TRBJ2-1, the V gene TRBV29-1, with TRBD2 matching 9 bases. Unmatched junction bases numbered 13, after V lost 4 bases and J lost 12 bases. The CDR3 sequence is 14 residues long. Germline V gene data show CDR1 as SQVTM and CDR2 as ANQGSEA. CDR3 nucleotide sequence: TGCAGCGTTGGATTAGCGGGAGTTTCCGATGGGCAGTTCTTC. The encoded protein is CSVGLAGVSDGQFF.

For this clonotype: Relative to the germline gene, one junction end is altered; a read error may explain this. In DNA form, the CDR3 reads TGTGCCAGCAGCCCCGGGATAGGGTATGGGAGGACAGACACGCAGTATTTT. This gives the protein CASSPGIGYGRTDTQYF. The chain combines TRBV11-3 with TRBJ2-3, with D tentatively TRBD1 or TRBD2 (6 bases each). The CDR3 is 17 residues long. The germline V gene encodes CDR1 SGHNT and CDR2 YENEEA.

This clonotype was recorded only once. The rearrangement links TRBV29-1 to TRBJ1-1; tentatively, D is TRBD1 (6 bases). The V gene lost 6 bases and the J gene lost 0 bases, with 17 bases spanning the gap. Germline V gene data show CDR1 as SQVTM and CDR2 as ANQGSEA. The CDR3 covers 15 residues. The chain's CDR3 is CSVSGEWAMNTEAFF. CDR3 DNA sequence: TGCAGCGTATCAGGGGAGTGGGCTATGAACACTGAAGCTTTCTTT.

This clonotype showed up just once. The junction departs from the called germline gene at one end, perhaps through a read error. The V gene is TRBV6-1, the J gene TRBJ1-5, with 11 bases that match TRBD1. CDR1 is MNHNS and CDR2 is SASEGT in the germline V gene. The CDR3 totals 14 residues. As DNA, the CDR3 is TGTGCCAACATGAGGACAGGGGGCAATCGGCCCCAGCATTTT. It specifies CANMRTGGNRPQHF.

Of note for this clonotype: This may stem from a read error, because a much larger clone lies one nucleotide away. The rearrangement joins TRBV5-1 to TRBJ2-1, with D perhaps matching TRBD1 (5 bases). The V end lost 4 bases, the J end lost 8 bases, and 22 bases lay between the germline ends. This CDR3 comprises 16 residues. Germline CDR1 reads SGHRS; CDR2 reads YFSETQ. In DNA, the CDR3 is TGCGCCAGCAGCCACTTAGTGGGGCCCGATGGGGATGAGCAGTTCTTC. Protein product: CASSHLVGPDGDEQFF.

As to this clonotype: Given the absence of the conserved phenylalanine or tryptophan at the CDR3 end, a read error is likely. No DNA is shown, since the ends of the CDR3 on it are uncertain; the CDR3 is the one TCRdb lists. The chain is built from TRBV29-1 and TRBJ1-1. In germline, CDR1 is SQVTM, CDR2 ANQGSEA. The CDR3 is 15 residues long, ends included. The CDR3 here is CGVEAGWGMNTEALI.

The rearrangement joins TRBV29-1 to TRBJ2-1; 11 nucleotides agree with TRBD2. Germline CDR1 reads SQVTM; CDR2 reads ANQGSEA. V lost 7 bases, J lost 7 bases, and 12 bases stayed unmatched. The CDR3 is 15 amino acids. DNA for the CDR3: TGCAGCGATGGAGTAGCGGGAGGGTTCTATAATGAGCAGTTCTTC. Residues: CSDGVAGGFYNEQFF.